What follows are 21 T cell receptor beta chains derived from one specimen sequenced in a study of identical twins. TCRdb itself ran the 5' RACE reads through MiXCR, one entry per CDR3 protein. The table has 1.5 million or so distinct CDR3 sequences, about 30% seen once. The sequenced sample was cord blood. These receptor sequences come from a newborn girl in good health.

The chain employs TRBV11-2 and TRBJ2-3; D unresolved. This CDR3 is built from 15 residues. V lost 1 base and J lost 1, with 9 bases in between. CDR1 SGHAT and CDR2 FQNNGV come from the germline V gene. CDR3: CASSLGPVGTDTQYF. DNA of the CDR3: TGTGCCAGCAGCTTAGGTCCCGTTGGCACAGATACGCAGTATTTT.

The CDR3 region is CASSLDLSRREQFF. The CDR3 region has the DNA TGTGCCAGCAGCTTAGATCTGAGTCGGAGGGAGCAGTTCTTC. V gene TRBV11-2 combines with J gene TRBJ2-1; D is possibly TRBD2 (5 bases). The CDR3 extends over 14 amino acids. The V gene lost 0 bases and the J gene lost 10 bases, with 13 bases spanning the gap. Germline CDR1 is SGHAT and CDR2 is FQNNGV.

This clonotype was found a few times. J is TRBJ2-5 and V is TRBV27, with TRBD1 matching 7 bases. The J call could be wrong; TRBJ2-7 is a better fit for the DNA end. Germline CDR1 reads MNHEY; CDR2 reads SMNVEV (reference sequence). The CDR3 extends over 11 amino acids. This CDR3 is CASTGQPEQYF. The CDR3 nucleotides are TGTGCCAGCACGGGACAGCCCGAGCAGTACTTC.

The rearrangement joins TRBV28 to TRBJ2-1; D is unresolved. This CDR3 is built from 15 residues. Germline V gene sequence: CDR1 MDHEN, CDR2 SYDVKM. V lost 7 bases, J lost 0 bases, and 13 bases lay in between. CDR3 nucleotide sequence: TGTGCCAGCACCCTCGCAGCCAGCTCCTACAATGAGCAGTTCTTC. It yields the protein CASTLAASSYNEQFF. The full variable domain, with the rest looked up from reference TRBV28 and TRBJ2-1, is DVKVTQSSRYLVKRTGEKVFLECVQDMDHENMFWYRQDPGLGLRLIYFSYDVKMKEKGDIPEGYSVSREKKERFSLILESASTNQTSMYLCASTLAASSYNEQFFGPGTRLTVL.

CDR3 region: CASNARGAVGEKLFF. Here the CDR3 DNA reads TGTGCCAGCAACGCAAGGGGGGCGGTCGGTGAAAAACTGTTTTTT. The chain is built from TRBV3-1 and TRBJ1-4, with a weak D call TRBD1 (6 bases). Between the trimmed V and J ends, which lost 7 bases and 7 bases, there was a span of 19 bases. Germline lookup yields CDR1 LGHDT and CDR2 YNNKEL (reference sequence). The CDR3 covers 15 residues.

J is TRBJ2-1 and V is TRBV30; 8 bases map to TRBD2. V lost 3 bases to trimming and J lost 4 bases; unmatched junction nucleotides: 17. Germline CDR1 reads GTSNPN; CDR2 reads SVGIG (reference sequence). CDR3 length equals 18 residues. CDR3 amino acids: CAWRGIFQVLAGYNEQFF. DNA of the CDR3: TGTGCCTGGAGGGGGATCTTCCAAGTTCTAGCGGGTTACAATGAGCAGTTCTTC.

This clonotype has ten or more counts. The chain couples TRBV6-5 to TRBJ1-2, with D possibly being TRBD1 (5 bases). CDR3 size: 17 residues. The germline V gene has CDR1 MNHEY and CDR2 SVGAGI. Trimming removed 0 bases at V and 0 bases at J, with 14 bases between. The CDR3 reads CASSYSRWGTPNYGYTF. The CDR3 DNA sequence: TGTGCCAGCAGTTACTCCCGCTGGGGGACCCCTAACTATGGCTACACCTTC.

The V call is TRBV28, the J call TRBJ1-5; possibly TRBD1 for D (5 bases). The V end was cut by 3 bases, the J end by 6 bases, with 15 bases between. The CDR3 consists of 15 residues. Germline lookup yields CDR1 MDHEN and CDR2 SYDVKM. The CDR3 here is CASSFRTGGAQPQHF. The CDR3 DNA sequence: TGTGCCAGCAGTTTCCGCACTGGAGGGGCTCAGCCCCAGCATTTT.

This chain joins TRBV7-9 and TRBJ2-1; TRBD2 agrees at 8 bases. The V and J ends lost 5 bases and 7 bases, in that order; junction bases with no gene match: 13. CDR3 length: 16 amino acids. The germline V gene encodes CDR1 SEHNR and CDR2 FQNEAQ (reference sequence). The CDR3, as DNA: TGTGCCAGCAGCCTTTCTACGGGAGGGGGGGGAAATGAGCAGTTCTTC. Translating gives CASSLSTGGGGNEQFF.

The rearrangement uses TRBV4-2 and TRBJ2-1; D possibly corresponds to TRBD2 (6 bases). Germline assignment: CDR1 LGHNA and CDR2 YNFKEQ. The CDR3 extends over 16 amino acids. Deletions cut 1 base from V and 10 bases from J, with 20 bases between. The CDR3 reads CASSQVKRASWNEQFF. In nucleotides, the CDR3 is TGTGCCAGCAGCCAAGTCAAGCGGGCTAGTTGGAACGAGCAGTTCTTC.

This rearrangement joins TRBV6-1 to TRBJ2-2, with 8 bases matching TRBD1. After removal of 0 bases from V and 4 bases from J, the junction contained 4 bases not matched to a gene. CDR3 length: 16 amino acids. Per the germline V gene, CDR1 is MNHNS and CDR2 is SASEGT. CDR3 in amino acids: CASSEADREITGELFF. DNA of the CDR3: TGTGCCAGCAGTGAAGCGGACAGGGAGATCACCGGGGAGCTGTTTTTT.

J is TRBJ2-2 and V is TRBV20-1; D not certain. The CDR3 has 13 residues. The ends were cut back, 3 bases at V and 5 bases at J, with 10 bases in the middle. Germline V CDR1 and CDR2: DFQATT, SNEGSKA (reference sequence). The chain's CDR3 is CSASALRTGELFF. The CDR3 nucleotides read TGCAGTGCTAGTGCCCTACGGACCGGGGAGCTGTTTTTT.

The chain carries TRBV3-1 and TRBJ2-7; 12 nucleotides line up with TRBD2. The length of the CDR3 is 14 residues. Germline assignment: CDR1 LGHDT and CDR2 YNNKEL (reference sequence). The junction had 8 bases not matched to a gene; V was cut back by 8 bases and J by 6 bases. CDR3: CASSRLAGVVEQYF. Here the CDR3 DNA reads TGTGCCAGCTCCCGACTAGCGGGAGTCGTCGAGCAGTACTTC.

The chain joins TRBV5-1 to TRBJ2-7; 11 nucleotides align to TRBD2. The CDR3 consists of 18 residues. V lost 0 bases, J lost 3 bases, and 11 bases stayed unmatched. Germline assignment: CDR1 SGHRS and CDR2 YFSETQ. The CDR3 is CASSLVNLAGGLYYEQYF. The DNA of the CDR3 is TGCGCCAGCAGCTTGGTTAACCTAGCGGGAGGACTTTACTACGAGCAGTACTTC.

The sample holds many counts of this clonotype. This chain joins TRBV18 and TRBJ2-5; D unclear. V lost 2 bases and J 2 bases, leaving 9 bases between the germline ends. Looked up from germline, CDR1 is KGHSH and CDR2 is LQKENI. The CDR3 runs to 14 residues. CDR3 nucleotide sequence: TGTGCCAGCTCACCAGTCGGTGGTCAAGAGACCCAGTACTTC. Translated: CASSPVGGQETQYF.

The table lists this clonotype with many counts. The chain combines TRBV5-1 with TRBJ1-2; D is undetermined. Germline loops: CDR1 SGHRS, CDR2 YFSETQ. The V end was cut by 4 bases, the J end by 8 bases, with 12 bases between. CDR3 size: 12 residues. The CDR3, as DNA: TGCGCCAGCAGCCAATACAGTGGAGGCTACACCTTC. This sequence encodes CASSQYSGGYTF.

The V gene is TRBV6-1, the J gene TRBJ2-1; 8 bases are a match to TRBD2. The CDR3 sequence is 15 residues long. CDR1 is MNHNS, CDR2 SASEGT, per germline. V was pared by 4 bases and J by 5 bases, with 7 bases of the junction left unmatched. The CDR3 bases are TGTGCCAGCAGTGTACCCGCGGGGGGACACAATGAGCAGTTCTTC. Residues: CASSVPAGGHNEQFF.

This clonotype was seen more than once but under ten times. The rearrangement links TRBV12-3 or TRBV12-4 to TRBJ1-1, with a possible D match to TRBD1 (5 bases). This CDR3 is 14 amino acids long. Trimming shortened V by 6 bases and J by 1 base, and 12 bases separated the two germline ends. The CDR3 nucleotides are TGTGCCAGCAGCCGCTCTGGACAGAACACTGAAGCTTTCTTT. Amino acids: CASSRSGQNTEAFF.

The chain links TRBV24-1 to TRBJ2-1, with TRBD2 matching over 10 bases. CDR1 and CDR2 from the germline V gene are KGHDR and SFDVKD. The trim removed 3 bases at V and 6 bases at J, leaving 4 bases unmatched. The CDR3 is made up of 15 amino acids. The CDR3 bases are TGTGCCACCAGTGATCCTAGCGGGAGTTTCAATGAGCAGTTCTTC. Amino acids: CATSDPSGSFNEQFF.

This clonotype has at least ten counts. The CDR3 DNA reads TGCAGCGTTGGGGAGTCCAGGGGCCGAATCTCGAATGAGCAGTTCTTC. Protein product: CSVGESRGRISNEQFF. This chain uses TRBV29-1 with TRBJ2-1, with a weak D call TRBD1 (6 bases). The V gene lost 4 bases and the J gene lost 7 bases, with 23 bases spanning the gap. The CDR3 is made up of 16 amino acids. Germline V gene data show CDR1 as SQVTM and CDR2 as ANQGSEA.

V is TRBV19 and J is TRBJ2-7; TRBD2 matches 14 bases. V trimming: 4 bases; J trimming: 6 bases; junction bases outside the gene matches: 5. Germline CDR1 reads LNHDA; CDR2 reads SQIVND (reference sequence). The CDR3 has 15 residues. CDR3 residues: CASSRTSGRMGEQYF. In DNA form, the CDR3 reads TGTGCCAGTAGTAGGACTAGCGGGAGGATGGGCGAGCAGTACTTC.